The 25 T cell receptor beta chains given below trace back to one sample, sequenced in a study of shared clonotypes between healthy human individuals. Sequencing used immunoSEQ multiplex PCR; TCRdb keeps in-frame clones, though not all of them. This sample has about 1.1 million clones, with around 78% found just once. Material for sequencing was memory CD4+ T cells from PBMCs. Subset described: CD45RA-negative fraction. These receptors were taken from a man aged 18 to 35 in good health. Some clones in this sample may be carry-over from other donors' samples.

The V and J genes are TRBV5-1 and TRBJ2-7; D gene uncertain. This CDR3 spans 15 amino acids. The germline V and J ends were trimmed by 0 bases and 4 bases, with 14 bases remaining between them. Germline V gene lookup returns CDR1 SGHRS and CDR2 YFSETQ. In DNA, the CDR3 is TGCGCCAGCAGCTTGGCCGCCTTAGCTGGGTACGAGCAGTACTTC. Its protein is CASSLAALAGYEQYF.

The chain links TRBV7-9 to TRBJ2-7; D perhaps matches TRBD2 (8 bases). V was cut by 7 bases and J by 2 bases, with 21 bases left in between. Per germline, CDR1 SEHNR and CDR2 FQNEAQ (reference sequence). CDR3 size: 16 residues. The CDR3 DNA sequence: TGTGCCAGCAACCTAGGGGGCGGGAGGTCGACCTACGAGCAGTACTTC. It specifies CASNLGGGRSTYEQYF.

A few counts support this clone. V and J are TRBV11-2 and TRBJ1-2; TRBD1 aligns across 7 bases. The CDR3 consists of 16 residues. The trim removed 1 base at V and 7 bases at J, leaving 12 bases unmatched. CDR1 SGHAT and CDR2 FQNNGV come from the germline V gene. The CDR3 here is CASSLAEDREYGGYTF. CDR3 DNA: TGTGCCAGCAGCTTAGCCGAAGACAGGGAGTACGGTGGCTACACCTTC.

This clone has a handful of counts. The chain recombines TRBV6-1 with TRBJ1-2; 8 bases are shared with TRBD1. Germline lookup yields CDR1 MNHNS and CDR2 SASEGT. The V segment lost 9 bases and the J segment 0 bases; nucleotides outside the gene matches: 6. CDR3 length: 14 amino acids. CDR3 region: CASDRGYTNYGYTF. In DNA form, the CDR3 reads TGTGCCAGTGACAGGGGCTACACTAACTATGGCTACACCTTC.

The V gene is TRBV25-1, the J gene TRBJ1-4; TRBD1 might be the D (6 bases). The length of the CDR3 is 14 residues. V was pared by 5 bases and J by 2 bases, with 9 bases between. The V gene's germline CDR1 is MGHDK and CDR2 SYGVNS. CDR3 in amino acids: CASSLRGTNEKLFF. The CDR3 DNA is TGTGCCAGCAGTCTCAGGGGCACTAATGAAAAACTGTTTTTT.

The chain is built from TRBV30 and TRBJ1-4, with unresolved D. The CDR3 runs to 16 residues. Trimming removed 1 base at V and 1 base at J, with 13 bases between. Germline V CDR1 and CDR2: GTSNPN, SVGIG (reference sequence). The DNA of the CDR3 is TGTGCCTGGAGTGGGAGAGGTGCCGTAACTAATGAAAAACTGTTTTTT. This encodes CAWSGRGAVTNEKLFF.

The chain combines TRBV30 with TRBJ2-1, with D possibly being TRBD2 (5 bases). Trimming took off 7 bases at V and 6 bases at J, with 16 bases between the two ends. The CDR3 is 13 residues long. Looked up from germline, CDR1 is GTSNPN and CDR2 is SVGIG (reference sequence). In DNA, the CDR3 is TGTGCCTCGGGAAAAGGCGGTTCCAATGAGCAGTTCTTC. Protein sequence: CASGKGGSNEQFF.

The chain has TRBV7-3 and TRBJ2-2, with 10 bases that match TRBD1. The CDR3 covers 14 residues. Trimming at V came to 7 bases and at J to 6 bases, leaving 5 bases not matched to a gene. Per the germline V gene, CDR1 is SGHTA and CDR2 is FQGTGA. The CDR3 bases are TGTGCCAGCACGACAGGGGGCAATTCCGGGGAGCTGTTTTTT. It yields the protein CASTTGGNSGELFF.

This clone was seen only once. This chain uses TRBV5-1 with TRBJ2-3; 11 bases fit TRBD2. Germline V gene data show CDR1 as SGHRS and CDR2 as YFSETQ. The ends lost 4 bases at V and 6 bases at J; junction bases unmatched: 16. The CDR3 is 18 residues long. The CDR3 spells CASSQTGTSGVGWDTQYF. In nucleotides, the CDR3 is TGCGCCAGCAGCCAGACCGGGACTAGCGGAGTTGGGTGGGATACGCAGTATTTT. Together with reference TRBV5-1 and TRBJ2-3, the CDR3 gives the full variable domain: KAGVTQTPRYLIKTRGQQVTLSCSPISGHRSVSWYQQTPGQGLQFLFEYFSETQRNKGNFPGRFSGRQFSNSRSEMNVSTLELGDSALYLCASSQTGTSGVGWDTQYFGPGTRLTVL.

The chain has TRBV11-2 and TRBJ2-2; 10 bases agree with TRBD1. In germline, CDR1 is SGHAT, CDR2 FQNNGV. The CDR3 loop spans 16 amino acids. V shed 3 bases, J shed 8 bases, and the junction held 9 bases outside the gene matches. The CDR3 bases are TGTGCCAGCAGCTTTCGGGGGACAGGGGTCCCGGGGGAGCTGTTTTTT. As protein: CASSFRGTGVPGELFF.

This chain connects TRBV19 to TRBJ1-2; 10 bases map to TRBD1. Trimming cost V 4 bases and J 7 bases; bases outside gene matches: 6. The germline V gene encodes CDR1 LNHDA and CDR2 SQIVND (reference sequence). CDR3 length: 14 residues. The CDR3 DNA sequence: TGTGCCAGTAGTACACCGGGACAGGGGATTGGCTACACCTTC. It is translated as CASSTPGQGIGYTF. The full variable domain, rest sourced from reference TRBV19 and TRBJ1-2, is DGGITQSPKYLFRKEGQNVTLSCEQNLNHDAMYWYRQDPGQGLRLIYYSQIVNDFQKGDIAEGYSVSREKKESFPLTVTSAQKNPTAFYLCASSTPGQGIGYTFGSGTRLTVV.

The table lists this clone with a few counts. The genes are TRBV10-1 and TRBJ2-7, with 10 bases that match TRBD2. From germline, CDR1 is WNHNN and CDR2 SYGVQD (reference sequence). Trimming cost V 2 bases and J 9 bases; bases outside gene matches: 4. The CDR3 runs 13 residues. The chain's CDR3 is CASSEGTSGVQYF. DNA for the CDR3: TGCGCCAGCAGTGAGGGAACTAGCGGGGTGCAGTACTTC.

The V gene is TRBV2, the J gene TRBJ2-7, with D tentatively TRBD2 (6 bases). Germline values: CDR1 SNHLY, CDR2 FYNNEI. CDR3 length equals 14 residues. The germline V and J ends were trimmed by 7 bases and 2 bases, with 15 bases remaining between them. CDR3 residues: CASTAGPATYEQYF. The CDR3 DNA sequence: TGTGCCAGCACCGCGGGGCCAGCTACCTACGAGCAGTACTTC.

V usage is TRBV18 and J usage is TRBJ2-2, with TRBD2 matching over 9 bases. The CDR3 has 17 amino acids. V trimming: 0 bases; J trimming: 5 bases; junction bases outside the gene matches: 7. The V gene's germline CDR1 is KGHSH and CDR2 LQKENI. In nucleotides, the CDR3 is TGTGCCAGCTCACCACCGACGGGACTAGCTGGTACCGGGGAGCTGTTTTTT. It encodes CASSPPTGLAGTGELFF.

On this clone: A far larger clone is off by one base, so a read error is likely. In this CDR3 the conserved last residue, phenylalanine or tryptophan, is missing, so a read error is likely. This chain links TRBV6-1 with TRBJ2-7; D is perhaps TRBD2 (5 bases). The germline gives CDR1 MNHNS, CDR2 SASEGT. This CDR3 spans 12 amino acids. Deletions cut 6 bases from V and 5 bases from J, with 11 bases between. The CDR3 region is CASRRASDEQYL. For the CDR3, the DNA is TGTGCCAGCAGGAGGGCGAGCGACGAGCAGTACCTC.

V and J are TRBV6-1 and TRBJ1-1, with D unresolved. This CDR3 is 13 amino acids long. Germline lookup yields CDR1 MNHNS and CDR2 SASEGT. The V gene lost 6 bases and the J gene lost 0 bases, with 8 bases spanning the gap. The chain's CDR3 is CASSPGLNTEAFF. The DNA of the CDR3 is TGTGCCAGCAGCCCGGGTCTGAACACTGAAGCTTTCTTT.

V and J are TRBV28 and TRBJ2-3; 11 nucleotides line up with TRBD2. This CDR3 is built from 16 residues. CDR1 MDHEN and CDR2 SYDVKM come from the germline V gene. J was trimmed by 6 bases and V by 7 bases; bases with no gene match: 12. In DNA form, the CDR3 reads TGTGCCAGCATTCCTGTAGCGGGAGGGCCGAGGGATACGCAGTATTTT. The encoded protein is CASIPVAGGPRDTQYF.

In DNA, the CDR3 is TGTGCCAGCAGCTGGGGCAGGGATCAGCCCCAGCATTTT. This gives the protein CASSWGRDQPQHF. The chain employs TRBV6-1 and TRBJ1-5, with a tentative D call TRBD1 (5 bases). This CDR3 spans 13 amino acids. Germline V gene sequence: CDR1 MNHNS, CDR2 SASEGT. The ends were cut back, 6 bases at V and 5 bases at J, with 11 bases in the middle.

The V gene is TRBV4-3, the J gene TRBJ2-3; TRBD2 aligns across 16 bases. Per the germline V gene, CDR1 is LGHNA and CDR2 is YSLEER. V shed 4 bases and J 6 bases; nucleotides not matched to a gene: 1. The CDR3 contains 15 residues. The CDR3 sequence is CASSPGLAGGDTQYF. Here the CDR3 DNA reads TGCGCCAGCAGCCCGGGACTAGCGGGGGGGGATACGCAGTATTTT.

The V call is TRBV7-9, the J call TRBJ1-5; the D gene is possibly TRBD1 (5 bases). Germline CDR1 and CDR2: SEHNR and FQNEAQ (reference sequence). CDR3 length: 14 residues. V was trimmed by 5 bases and J by 7 bases, leaving 15 bases between them. DNA of the CDR3: TGTGCCAGCAGCCCGTCGCAGGGTATCCAGCCCCAGCATTTT. Protein product: CASSPSQGIQPQHF.

The rearrangement joins TRBV18 to TRBJ1-2; D not certain. CDR1 is KGHSH, CDR2 LQKENI, per germline. V was pared by 3 bases and J by 2 bases, with 13 bases between. The CDR3 loop spans 15 amino acids. The CDR3 coding sequence is TGTGCCAGCTCACCCTTGACCCGTCTGAACTATGGCTACACCTTC. It codes for CASSPLTRLNYGYTF.

The chain has TRBV11-2 and TRBJ2-1, with D unclear. The V and J ends lost 4 bases and 6 bases respectively, with 7 bases between them. The germline gives CDR1 SGHAT, CDR2 FQNNGV. This CDR3 contains 12 residues. CDR3 amino acids: CASSSLRNEQFF. As DNA, the CDR3 is TGTGCCAGCAGCTCACTACGCAATGAGCAGTTCTTC. Full variable domain (remainder filled in from reference TRBV11-2 and TRBJ2-1): EAGVAQSPRYKIIEKRQSVAFWCNPISGHATLYWYQQILGQGPKLLIQFQNNGVVDDSQLPKDRFSAERLKGVDSTLKIQPAKLEDSAVYLCASSSLRNEQFFGPGTRLTVL.

The chain links TRBV10-1 to TRBJ2-5; maybe TRBD2 (6 bases). The germline CDR1 and CDR2 sequences are WNHNN and SYGVQD (reference sequence). Trimming left V 0 bases short and J 2 bases short, with 13 bases between. The CDR3 is made up of 16 amino acids. The CDR3 spells CASSESIGRGQETQYF. The CDR3 DNA sequence: TGCGCCAGCAGTGAGTCGATCGGACGGGGGCAAGAGACCCAGTACTTC.

This clone was found once. V usage is TRBV6-6 and J usage is TRBJ2-1, with D uncertain. The CDR3 consists of 14 residues. Germline CDR1 MNHNY, CDR2 SVGAGI (reference sequence). V gave up 3 bases and J gave up 4 bases, with 10 bases separating them. CDR3 bases: TGTGCCAGCAGTTATGGGCAGGTATACAATGAGCAGTTCTTC. Amino acids: CASSYGQVYNEQFF.

This clone was seen more than once but under ten times. This chain connects TRBV28 to TRBJ1-5, with 11 bases lining up with TRBD1. The CDR3 spans 16 residues. V was pared by 4 bases and J by 5 bases, with 7 bases of the junction left unmatched. The V gene's germline CDR1 is MDHEN and CDR2 SYDVKM. In nucleotides, the CDR3 is TGTGCCAGCAGTTCACCCGGGACAGGGGGGGATCAGCCCCAGCATTTT. It codes for CASSSPGTGGDQPQHF.